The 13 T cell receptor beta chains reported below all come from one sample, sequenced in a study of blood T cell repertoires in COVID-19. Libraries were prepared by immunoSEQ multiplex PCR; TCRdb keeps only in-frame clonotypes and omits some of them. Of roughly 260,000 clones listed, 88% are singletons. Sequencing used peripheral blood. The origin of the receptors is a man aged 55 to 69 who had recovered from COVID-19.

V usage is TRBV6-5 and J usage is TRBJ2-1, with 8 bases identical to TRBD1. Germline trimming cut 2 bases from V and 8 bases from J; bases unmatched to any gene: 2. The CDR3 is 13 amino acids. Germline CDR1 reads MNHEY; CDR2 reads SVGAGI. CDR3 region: CASSYGTGDEQFF. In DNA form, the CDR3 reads TGTGCCAGCAGTTACGGGACAGGTGATGAGCAGTTCTTC.

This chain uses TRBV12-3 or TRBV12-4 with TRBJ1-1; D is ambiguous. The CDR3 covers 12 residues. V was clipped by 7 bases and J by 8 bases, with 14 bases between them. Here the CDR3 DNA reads TGTGCCAGCAAGCGCCCTGGTCTAGAAGCTTTCTTT. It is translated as CASKRPGLEAFF.

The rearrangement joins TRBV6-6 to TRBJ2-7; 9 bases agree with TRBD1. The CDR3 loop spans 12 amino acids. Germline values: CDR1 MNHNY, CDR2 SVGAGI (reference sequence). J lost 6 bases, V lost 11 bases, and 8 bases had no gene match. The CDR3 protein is CAGPGQGCEQYF. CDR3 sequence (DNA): TGTGCCGGGCCGGGACAGGGATGCGAGCAGTACTTC.

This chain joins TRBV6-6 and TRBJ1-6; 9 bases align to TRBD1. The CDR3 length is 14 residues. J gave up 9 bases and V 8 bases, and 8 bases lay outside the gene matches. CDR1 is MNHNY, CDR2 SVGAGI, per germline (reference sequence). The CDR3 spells CASAPGQGGSPLHF. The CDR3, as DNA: TGTGCCAGCGCTCCGGGACAGGGTGGTTCACCCCTCCACTTT.

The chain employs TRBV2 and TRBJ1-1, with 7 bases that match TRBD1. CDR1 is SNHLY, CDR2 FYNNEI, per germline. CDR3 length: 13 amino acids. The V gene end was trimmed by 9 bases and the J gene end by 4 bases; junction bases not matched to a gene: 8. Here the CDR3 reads CARHRDSFTEAFF. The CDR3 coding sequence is TGTGCCAGACACCGGGACAGCTTCACTGAAGCTTTCTTT.

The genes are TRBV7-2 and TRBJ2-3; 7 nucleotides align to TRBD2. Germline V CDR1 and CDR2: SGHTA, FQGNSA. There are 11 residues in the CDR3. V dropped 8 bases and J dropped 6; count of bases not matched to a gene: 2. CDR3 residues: CASAGRDTQYF. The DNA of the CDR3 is TGTGCCAGCGCCGGGAGGGATACGCAGTATTTT.

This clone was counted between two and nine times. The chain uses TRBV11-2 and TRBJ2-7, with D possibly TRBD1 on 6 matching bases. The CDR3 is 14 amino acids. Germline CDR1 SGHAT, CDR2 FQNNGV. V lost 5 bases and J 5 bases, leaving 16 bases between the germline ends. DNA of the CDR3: TGTGCCAGCAGCAATCGACAGGTTGGGGACGAGCAGTACTTC. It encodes CASSNRQVGDEQYF.

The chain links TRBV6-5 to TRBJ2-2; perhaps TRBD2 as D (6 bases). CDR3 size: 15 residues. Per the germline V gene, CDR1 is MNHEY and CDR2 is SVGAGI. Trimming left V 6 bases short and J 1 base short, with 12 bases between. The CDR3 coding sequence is TGTGCCAGCAGGCGGGACTTCCAGAACACCGGGGAGCTGTTTTTT. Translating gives CASRRDFQNTGELFF.

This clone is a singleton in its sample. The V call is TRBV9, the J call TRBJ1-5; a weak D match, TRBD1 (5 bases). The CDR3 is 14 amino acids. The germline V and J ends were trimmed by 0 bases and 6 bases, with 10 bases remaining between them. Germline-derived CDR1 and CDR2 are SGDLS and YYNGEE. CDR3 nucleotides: TGTGCCAGCAGCGTAGAGGCAGGGTTTCAGCCCCAGCATTTT. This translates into CASSVEAGFQPQHF.

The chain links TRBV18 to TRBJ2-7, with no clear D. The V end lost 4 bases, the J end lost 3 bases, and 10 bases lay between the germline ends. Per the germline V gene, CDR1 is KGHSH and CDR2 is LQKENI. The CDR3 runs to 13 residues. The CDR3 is CASSRDIDYEQYF. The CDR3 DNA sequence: TGTGCCAGCTCACGCGACATCGACTACGAGCAGTACTTC.

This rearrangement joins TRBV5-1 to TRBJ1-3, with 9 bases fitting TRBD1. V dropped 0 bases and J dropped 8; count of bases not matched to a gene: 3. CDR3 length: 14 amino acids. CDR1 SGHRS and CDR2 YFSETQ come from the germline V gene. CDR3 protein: CASSLETGGDTIYF. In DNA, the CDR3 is TGCGCCAGCAGCTTGGAGACAGGGGGAGACACCATATATTTT.

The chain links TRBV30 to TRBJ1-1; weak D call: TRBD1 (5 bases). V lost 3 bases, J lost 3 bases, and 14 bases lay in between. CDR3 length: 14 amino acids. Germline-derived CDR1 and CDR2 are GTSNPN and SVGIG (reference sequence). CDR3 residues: CAWSGQSPYTEAFF. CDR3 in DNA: TGTGCCTGGAGCGGACAAAGTCCTTACACTGAAGCTTTCTTT.

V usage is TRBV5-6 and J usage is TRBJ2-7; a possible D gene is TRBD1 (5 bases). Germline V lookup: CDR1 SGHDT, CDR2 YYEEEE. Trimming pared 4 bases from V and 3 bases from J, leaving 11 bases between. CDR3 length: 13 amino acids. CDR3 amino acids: CASSTPGFYEQYF. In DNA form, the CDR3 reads TGTGCCAGCAGCACCCCAGGGTTCTACGAGCAGTACTTC.